The 7 T cell receptor beta chains presented below share a single source sample, sequenced in a study of CD8+ T cells in alopecia areata. Extracted RNA was reverse transcribed into cDNA, the sequencing template. The method was immunoSEQ multiplex PCR; TCRdb's version includes in-frame clones alone and lacks a portion of them. The table shows some 150,000 clones, with 50% to 65% occurring only once. The sample here was CD8+ T cells sorted from blood, taken at week 0. Receptor source: a human donor with alopecia areata.

The chain employs TRBV14 and TRBJ2-4; 7 positions match TRBD1. Germline CDR1 reads SGHDN; CDR2 reads FVKESK. The V gene end was trimmed by 1 base and the J gene end by 6 bases; junction bases not matched to a gene: 9. CDR3 length: 16 residues. The CDR3 DNA sequence: TGTGCCAGCAGCCAAGCATTGACGGGACAGAGAAACATTCAGTACTTC. Residues: CASSQALTGQRNIQYF.

This clone was detected only a few times. V is TRBV14 and J is TRBJ2-7; tentatively, D is TRBD2 (5 bases). Germline V lookup: CDR1 SGHDN, CDR2 FVKESK. V was cut by 0 bases and J by 1 base, with 7 bases left in between. This CDR3 has 14 residues. The CDR3 nucleotides are TGTGCCAGCAGCCAAGAGAGCGGATCCTACGAGCAGTACTTC. Translated, it gives CASSQESGSYEQYF.

The CDR3 sequence: CSVHGTASYNEQFF. CDR3 sequence (DNA): TGCAGCGTTCACGGGACCGCCTCCTACAATGAGCAGTTCTTC. J is TRBJ2-1 and V is TRBV29-1, with D possibly being TRBD1 or TRBD2 (5 bases each). V lost 5 bases, J lost 0 bases, and 11 bases lay in between. Germline CDR1 SQVTM, CDR2 ANQGSEA. This CDR3 region has 14 residues.

The chain carries TRBV29-1 and TRBJ2-7; TRBD1 matches 7 bases. With 3 bases clipped from V and 5 bases from J, the junction kept 7 bases outside the gene matches. Germline V gene data show CDR1 as SQVTM and CDR2 as ANQGSEA. The CDR3 covers 13 residues. The CDR3 region is CSVEDRQGHEQYF. Written as DNA, the CDR3 is TGCAGCGTTGAGGATCGACAGGGCCACGAGCAGTACTTC.

This clone was detected only a few times. V and J are TRBV13 and TRBJ2-5; TRBD2 is a possible D gene (6 bases). With 5 bases removed from V and 4 bases from J, the gap between germline ends came to 14 bases. This CDR3 contains 14 residues. Germline values: CDR1 PRHDT, CDR2 FYEKMQ (reference sequence). This CDR3 reads CASSPRTTPETQYF. Here the CDR3 DNA reads TGTGCCAGCAGCCCTCGGACTACACCAGAGACCCAGTACTTC.

The rearrangement uses TRBV13 and TRBJ1-2; the D is unclear. Trimming removed 5 bases at V and 2 bases at J, with 15 bases between. The germline V gene has CDR1 PRHDT and CDR2 FYEKMQ (reference sequence). The CDR3 is made up of 15 amino acids. The CDR3 DNA follows: TGTGCCAGCAGCCAATCAAGGACGGAAAACTATGGCTACACCTTC. Its protein is CASSQSRTENYGYTF.

A word on this clone: The CDR3 end shows no conserved phenylalanine or tryptophan, and so a read error is likely. The chain carries TRBV6-5 and TRBJ2-2, with 10 bases fitting TRBD1. The CDR3 spans 15 residues. V lost 7 bases and J lost 8; bases outside the gene matches: 10. The germline CDR1 and CDR2 sequences are MNHEY and SVGAGI. The DNA for the CDR3 is TGTGCCAGCACCCCGGGACAGGGGTCATCGGGGGAGCTGTTTTTG. Translation: CASTPGQGSSGELFL.